This T cell receptor beta chain was profiled in a study of T cell responses to AZD1222 COVID-19 vaccine (dated by TCRdb to the early 2020s). At the level of the whole study: TCR sequencing was performed for over 230 trial participants, of whom 200 to 220 were given two doses of AZD1222 and some 26 were given two doses of MenACWY control vaccine. Trial participants were enrolled by age into subgroups of 18-55, 56-69 and 70-plus years, and around 150, 28 and 57 TCR-sequenced participants, respectively, were included in these subgroups.

The germline ends are 12 bases apart after V is trimmed by 5 bases and J by 2 bases. Looking up the germline V gene (reference sequence) yields CDR1 MNHNY and CDR2 SVGAGI. The CDR3 goes from the cysteine to the phenylalanine over 14 residues. The only DNA kept is the CDR3, 42 bases in frame from the first base. Sample time point, as interpreted from the label and publication: about 28 days (+/-7) after the second vaccine dose. AZD1222 recipients given second doses at about 4 weeks or at about 12 weeks were pooled, since spike-specific TCR depth and breadth were not found to differ between the two schedules. Vaccinee samples came from UK trials COV001 and COV002, including a single-blind randomized controlled phase 2/3 trial of AZD1222 (ChAdOx1 nCoV-19) in healthy adults. For TCRbeta chain sequencing, PBMC samples were collected from trial participants at day 0 and at day 28 after the second dose.

The CDR3 regions of human TCRbeta chains were subjected to immunosequencing. As for the original processing: TCRs in the repertoires were matched against a reference library of SARS-CoV-2-specific TCRs that had been generated with the MIRA antigen-specificity platform. Breadth was defined as the fraction of unique TCRs that were SARS-CoV-2-associated. Depth was defined as the fraction of total T cells that were SARS-CoV-2-associated. Each spike-specific TCR was assigned to its reactive spike region and to a CD4 or CD8 class using the MIRA data. Log10-transformed breadth and depth values were compared by one-way ANOVA with Sidak's multiple comparisons tests. Sourced from immuneACCESS, this table was stored by TCRdb with only in-frame sequences that have V and J called. A share of the clones is absent; for the studies checked, an unresolved V gene accounts for under half, and the remainder has no known explanation. That table is the source of V, J and clone size, and D and trimming were worked out from the DNA. This sample lists about 150,000 clones; approximately 89% were detected once. Approximately 1.2% of the sample comes from the top ten.

On this clone: This clone's antigen is unknown. Per-base qualities were not stored, and no clone one base away is much larger.

What the work shows at the level of the full study, not this receptor alone: Conclusions about previously exposed vaccinees were limited because only six AZD1222 recipients were SARS-CoV-2 seropositive at baseline. In the small 56-69-year group, the increase in depth fell short of significance, most likely because of low power. Epitopes outside the regions mutated in the B.1.351 and B.1.1.7 variants were reportedly recognized by nearly half of the unique spike-specific TCRs. Participants were mostly white British, with more females than males. The authors suggested clonal diversity may have been underestimated. Vaccine-associated CD4 TCRs spanned the whole spike protein, with dominant responses in regions 160-218 and 743-854. Because no day 14 peak-response samples were available, the repertoires could be characterized only after the peak T cell response. After two AZD1222 doses, spike-specific TCR breadth and depth were significantly higher than at day 0 and than in MenACWY recipients.

This sequence was found in an adult who received the AZD1222 COVID-19 vaccine. The sequence is built from TRBV6-6 and TRBJ2-5; TRBD2 is perhaps the D gene, given 6 matching bases. The sequenced sample was peripheral blood, obtained 28 days after the second AZD1222 dose. Here is the DNA: TGTGCCAGCAGTCTAGCTAGCGTTCAAGAGACCCAGTACTTC. Its protein is CASSLASVQETQYF.